Shown below are 9 T cell receptor beta chains from a single sample sequenced in a study of shared clonotypes between healthy human individuals. Profiled with immunoSEQ multiplex PCR; TCRdb holds only in-frame clones, not every one. The sample lists about 380,000 clones; just over 95% were seen once. The sample taken for sequencing was memory CD8+ T cells sorted from blood. Subset indicated: CD45RO+ cells pooled with CCR7-negative TemRA cells. The receptors come from a man younger than 45 in good health.

The V call is TRBV19, the J call TRBJ1-4; D perhaps matches TRBD1 (6 bases). Germline V lookup: CDR1 LNHDA, CDR2 SQIVND (reference sequence). The CDR3 is made up of 12 amino acids. The V end was cut by 7 bases, the J end by 3 bases, with 6 bases between. The CDR3 protein is CASNRANEKLFF. The DNA of the CDR3 is TGTGCCAGTAACAGGGCTAATGAAAAACTGTTTTTT.

The chain employs TRBV7-9 and TRBJ2-1, with 10 bases lining up with TRBD2. Germline-derived CDR1 and CDR2 are SEHNR and FQNEAQ (reference sequence). V gave up 2 bases and J gave up 5 bases; unmatched junction bases: 3. CDR3 size: 15 residues. CDR3 amino acids: CASSLIAGGNNEQFF. The CDR3 region has the DNA TGTGCCAGCAGCTTAATAGCGGGAGGAAACAATGAGCAGTTCTTC.

This CDR3 reads CASSFLLGQASDTQYF. The CDR3, as DNA: TGTGCCAGCAGTTTTTTGTTGGGGCAGGCCTCAGATACGCAGTATTTT. The chain is built from TRBV28 and TRBJ2-3, with D possibly TRBD1 on 5 matching bases. The V and J ends lost 3 bases and 4 bases respectively, with 17 bases between them. CDR1 is MDHEN and CDR2 is SYDVKM in the germline V gene. CDR3 length: 16 residues.

This rearrangement joins TRBV10-3 to TRBJ2-7; D is uncertain. Trimming left V 5 bases short and J 0 bases short, with 5 bases between. This CDR3 region has 12 residues. Germline lookup yields CDR1 ENHRY and CDR2 SYGVKD. The CDR3 sequence: CAISRSSYEQYF. The CDR3 region has the DNA TGTGCCATCAGTAGGAGCTCCTACGAGCAGTACTTC.

CDR3 nucleotide sequence: TGTGCCAGCAGCCCTAAAGGACAGGGGGCGTACGAGCAGTACTTC. Amino acids: CASSPKGQGAYEQYF. V is TRBV11-2 and J is TRBJ2-7; TRBD1 aligns across 11 bases. The germline V gene has CDR1 SGHAT and CDR2 FQNNGV. J gave up 4 bases and V 5 bases, and 7 bases lay outside the gene matches. The CDR3 totals 15 residues.

V and J are TRBV30 and TRBJ1-5; no firm D call. The ends were cut back, 5 bases at V and 3 bases at J, with 8 bases in the middle. Germline V gene data show CDR1 as GTSNPN and CDR2 as SVGIG (reference sequence). The CDR3 contains 12 residues. The CDR3 is CAWGRLNQPQHF. CDR3 nucleotides: TGTGCCTGGGGACGGCTCAATCAGCCCCAGCATTTT. Combining the CDR3 with reference TRBV30 and TRBJ1-5 gives the whole variable domain SQTIHQWPATLVQPVGSPLSLECTVEGTSNPNLYWYRQAAGRGLQLLFYSVGIGQISSEVPQNLSASRPQDRQFILSSKKLLLSDSGFYLCAWGRLNQPQHFGDGTRLSIL.

This clone was counted once. J is TRBJ2-1 and V is TRBV7-3; TRBD2 matches at 8 bases. This CDR3 spans 16 amino acids. V trimming: 5 bases; J trimming: 0 bases; junction bases outside the gene matches: 6. CDR1 and CDR2 from the germline V gene are SGHTA and FQGTGA. The DNA for the CDR3 is TGTGCCAGCAGCGAGACCAGCGGGAGCTCCTACAATGAGCAGTTCTTC. Amino acid sequence: CASSETSGSSYNEQFF. Full variable domain (remainder filled in from reference TRBV7-3 and TRBJ2-1): GAGVSQTPSNKVTEKGKYVELRCDPISGHTALYWYRQSLGQGPEFLIYFQGTGAADDSGLPNDRFFAVRPEGSVSTLKIQRTERGDSAVYLCASSETSGSSYNEQFFGPGTRLTVL.

Notes on this clone: The same CDR3 is also encoded by other DNA sequences in this sample. The chain recombines TRBV5-1 with TRBJ1-2, with D uncertain. The V gene lost 1 base and the J gene lost 2 bases, with 6 bases spanning the gap. Germline V gives CDR1 SGHRS, CDR2 YFSETQ. This CDR3 has 13 residues. The CDR3 region is CASSLTANYGYTF. The CDR3 coding sequence is TGCGCCAGCAGCTTGACAGCCAACTATGGCTACACCTTC.

This clone was observed a few times. V and J are TRBV2 and TRBJ1-1, with D perhaps TRBD1 (5 bases). Germline CDR1 reads SNHLY; CDR2 reads FYNNEI. This CDR3 spans 12 amino acids. Trimming stripped 3 bases from V and 11 bases from J, with 13 bases between. CDR3 in amino acids: CASSDWGRRAFF. Written as DNA, the CDR3 is TGTGCCAGCAGTGATTGGGGCCGTAGGGCTTTCTTT.